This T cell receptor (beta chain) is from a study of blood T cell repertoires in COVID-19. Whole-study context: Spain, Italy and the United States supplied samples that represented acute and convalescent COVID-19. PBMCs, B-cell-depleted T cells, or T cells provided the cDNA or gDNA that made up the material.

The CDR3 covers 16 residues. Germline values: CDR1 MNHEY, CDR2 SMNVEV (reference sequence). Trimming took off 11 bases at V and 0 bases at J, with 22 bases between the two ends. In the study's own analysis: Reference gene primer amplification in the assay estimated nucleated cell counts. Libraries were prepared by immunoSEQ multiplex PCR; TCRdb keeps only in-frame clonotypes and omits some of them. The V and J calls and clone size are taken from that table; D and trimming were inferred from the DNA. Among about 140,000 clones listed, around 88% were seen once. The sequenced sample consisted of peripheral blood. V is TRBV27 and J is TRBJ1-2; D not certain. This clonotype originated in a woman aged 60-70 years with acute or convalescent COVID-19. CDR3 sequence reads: CASAASSLFANYGYTF. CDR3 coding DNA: TGTGCCTCGGCGGCCAGCTCCCTCTTTGCTAACTATGGCTACACCTTC.